This TCR beta chain was sequenced during a study of cytotoxic CD8 clonotypes in ibrutinib-treated CLL. Germline trimming cut 5 bases from V and 7 bases from J; bases unmatched to any gene: 5. The germline gives CDR1 SGHDT, CDR2 YYEEEE. The CDR3 covers 12 residues. Clones were sequenced by immunoSEQ multiplex PCR, and TCRdb holds only the in-frame ones, with some missing. Among hundreds of thousands of clones listed, 67% were seen once. The clonotype originates from a human donor with chronic lymphocytic leukemia. The material was PBMCs, obtained after 36 months of ibrutinib treatment. This chain links TRBV5-6 with TRBJ2-5, with 7 positions matching TRBD2. The CDR3 DNA is TGTGCCAGCAGACAATGGGGGGGGACCCAGTACTTC. Protein product: CASRQWGGTQYF.